This T cell receptor beta chain was documented in a study of blood T cell repertoires in COVID-19. Study in general: Acute-phase and convalescent COVID-19 samples originated in the United States, Italy and Spain. PBMCs, B-cell-depleted T cells, or T cells provided the cDNA or gDNA that made up the material.

Clones were sequenced by immunoSEQ multiplex PCR, and TCRdb holds only the in-frame ones, with some missing. The table lists some 160,000 clones, roughly 88% of them singletons. The CDR3 consists of 15 residues. Germline CDR1 is MNHNY and CDR2 is SVGAGI (reference sequence). Trimming took 2 bases from V and 4 from J, leaving 14 bases between them. The rearrangement uses TRBV6-6 and TRBJ1-2; D is possibly TRBD1 (6 bases). The TCR comes from a man aged 18 to 30 with COVID-19, enrolled during active disease. Sequenced input: peripheral blood. The CDR3 sequence: CASSYRKDSLYGYTF. CDR3 nucleotide sequence: TGTGCCAGCAGTTACCGTAAGGACAGCCTCTATGGCTACACCTTC.